The clone carrying this TCR beta chain was seen ten or more times. This sample was included in a study of T cells in Graves' hyperthyroidism and ophthalmopathy. In the study overall: Specimen type is peripheral blood, collected at initial diagnosis prior to any treatment.

It was RNA transcripts that yielded the amplified TCR beta CDR3 regions. RT-PCR in the first round (using the HTBI primer set) targeted the TCR CDR3. TCRdb reprocessed the multiplex PCR reads with MiXCR, giving one entry per CDR3 protein. The data contain about 350,000 distinct CDR3 sequences, 15% to 20% of them seen just once; the ten biggest clones take up roughly a sixth. Germline assignment: CDR1 LNHDA and CDR2 SQIVND (reference sequence). CDR3 length: 13 residues. The ends lost 7 bases at V and 9 bases at J; junction bases unmatched: 11. Patients with ophthalmopathy all had a Clinical Activity Score of at least 3, a NOSPECS grade of at least 4 and duration under 3 months. Not enrolled were patients with uncontrolled infection, other autoimmune disease, pregnancy or lactation. Each diagnosis drew on symptoms, thyroxine, TRAb, thyroid ultrasound and orbital computed tomography findings.

This receptor was obtained from a woman aged 40 to 50 with Graves' ophthalmopathy. The chain has TRBV19 and TRBJ2-5; 7 bases map to TRBD2. Sequencing input: blood. CDR3 DNA: TGTGCCAGTAATGCGGGAGACCTTGGTGCCCAGTACTTC. Translated, it gives CASNAGDLGAQYF.